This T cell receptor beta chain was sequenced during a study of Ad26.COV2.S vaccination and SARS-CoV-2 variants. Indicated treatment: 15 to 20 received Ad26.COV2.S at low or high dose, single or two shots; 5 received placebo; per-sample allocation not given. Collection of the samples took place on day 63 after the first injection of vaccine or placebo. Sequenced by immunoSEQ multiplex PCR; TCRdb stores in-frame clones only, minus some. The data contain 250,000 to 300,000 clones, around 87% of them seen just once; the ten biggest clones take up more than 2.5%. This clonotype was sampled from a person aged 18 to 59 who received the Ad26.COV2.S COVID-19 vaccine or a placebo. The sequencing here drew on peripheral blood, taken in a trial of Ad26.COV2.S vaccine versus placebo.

The CDR3 DNA reads as TGCGCCAGCAGCCCCGATTCAGGTTGGGGGAGCGGTGAGCAGTTCTTC. This codes for CASSPDSGWGSGEQFF. The chain carries TRBV4-1 and TRBJ2-1, with D possibly being TRBD1 or TRBD2 (5 bases each). Germline-derived CDR1 and CDR2 are MGHRA and YSYEKL. Trimming took off 4 bases at V and 9 bases at J, with 22 bases between the two ends. The CDR3 contains 16 residues.